The 13 T cell receptor beta chains given below trace back to one sample, sequenced in a study of PD-L1 blockade in urothelial cancer. Sequencing used immunoSEQ multiplex PCR; TCRdb keeps in-frame clones, though not all of them. The sample lists around 100,000 clones; 87% were seen once. Time point in this sample: pretreatment peripheral blood. Sequences were derived from PBMCs, sampled around atezolizumab (anti-PD-L1) treatment. The receptor source for this set is a man in his sixties with urothelial cancer.

This chain links TRBV11-2 with TRBJ1-5; D is uncertain. This CDR3 is 15 amino acids long. Looked up from germline, CDR1 is SGHAT and CDR2 is FQNNGV. Trimming cost V 0 bases and J 4 bases, with 10 bases left between them. CDR3 loop: CASSLDRVGNQPQHF. CDR3 nucleotides: TGTGCCAGCAGCTTAGACCGGGTCGGAAATCAGCCCCAGCATTTT.

V gene TRBV19 combines with J gene TRBJ1-1; D may be TRBD1 (6 bases). Deletions cut 1 base from V and 0 bases from J, with 9 bases between. Germline CDR1 is LNHDA and CDR2 is SQIVND (reference sequence). The CDR3 spans 15 residues. For the CDR3, the DNA is TGTGCCAGTAGTATAGCTGAGGGGGTGAACACTGAAGCTTTCTTT. Translated: CASSIAEGVNTEAFF.

This clone was counted only a few times. The rearrangement uses TRBV7-9 and TRBJ1-5, with D possibly being TRBD1 (6 bases). V lost 5 bases and J 4 bases, leaving 12 bases between the germline ends. The CDR3 is 14 residues long. CDR1 and CDR2 from the germline V gene are SEHNR and FQNEAQ (reference sequence). CDR3 region: CASSPKGGNQPQHF. CDR3 coding DNA: TGTGCCAGCAGCCCGAAGGGGGGGAATCAGCCCCAGCATTTT.

The chain couples TRBV14 to TRBJ2-7; possible D gene TRBD1, 5 bases. Germline V gives CDR1 SGHDN, CDR2 FVKESK. The V and J ends lost 1 base and 2 bases respectively, with 9 bases between them. The length of the CDR3 is 14 residues. The CDR3 spells CASSQVEQAYEQYF. The CDR3 DNA sequence: TGTGCCAGCAGCCAAGTGGAACAGGCCTACGAGCAGTACTTC. The full variable domain, with the rest looked up from reference TRBV14 and TRBJ2-7, is EAGVTQFPSHSVIEKGQTVTLRCDPISGHDNLYWYRRVMGKEIKFLLHFVKESKQDESGMPNNRFLAERTGGTYSTLKVQPAELEDSGVYFCASSQVEQAYEQYFGPGTRLTVT.

The CDR3 loop is CASTTGQDGLIFYF. The CDR3 DNA sequence: TGTGCCAGTACCACGGGACAGGACGGACTTATTTTTTACTTC. This sequence joins TRBV19 and TRBJ2-7; 8 bases align to TRBD1. Germline assignment: CDR1 LNHDA and CDR2 SQIVND (reference sequence). After removal of 7 bases from V and 13 bases from J, the junction contained 18 bases not matched to a gene. The CDR3 length is 14 residues.

The chain has TRBV6-6 and TRBJ2-7; the D gene is possibly TRBD1 (5 bases). The ends were cut back, 4 bases at V and 6 bases at J, with 13 bases in the middle. The CDR3 consists of 13 residues. Germline lookup yields CDR1 MNHNY and CDR2 SVGAGI (reference sequence). CDR3: CASSSQGWGEQYF. The CDR3 DNA reads as TGTGCCAGCAGTTCTCAGGGTTGGGGCGAGCAGTACTTC.

This chain uses TRBV5-4 with TRBJ1-1; 8 bases align to TRBD1. V lost 0 bases to trimming and J lost 0 bases; unmatched junction nucleotides: 10. Germline V gives CDR1 SGHNT, CDR2 YYREEE (reference sequence). The CDR3 has 18 amino acids. CDR3 DNA: TGTGCCAGCAGCTTGGGACAGGGGACAGGAAGACTGAACACTGAAGCTTTCTTT. Protein sequence: CASSLGQGTGRLNTEAFF.

The chain links TRBV5-1 to TRBJ2-3; D is ambiguous. CDR3 length: 11 residues. CDR1 is SGHRS and CDR2 is YFSETQ in the germline V gene. The germline V and J ends were trimmed by 6 bases and 8 bases, with 10 bases remaining between them. The CDR3, as DNA: TGCGCCAGCACCGCGCAAGTTACGCAGTATTTT. Its translation is CASTAQVTQYF.

This chain joins TRBV28 and TRBJ1-2; no definite D call. The CDR3 covers 11 residues. CDR1 is MDHEN and CDR2 is SYDVKM in the germline V gene. V was clipped by 5 bases and J by 5 bases, with 6 bases between them. The CDR3 sequence is CASSPQYGYTF. CDR3 coding DNA: TGTGCCAGCAGTCCGCAGTATGGCTACACCTTC.

This chain connects TRBV5-1 to TRBJ2-2; the D gene is possibly TRBD1 (6 bases). Germline V gives CDR1 SGHRS, CDR2 YFSETQ. The germline V and J ends were trimmed by 4 bases and 2 bases, with 12 bases remaining between them. The CDR3 is made up of 15 amino acids. Here the CDR3 DNA reads TGCGCCAGCAGCCCCCCACAGGGTAACACCGGGGAGCTGTTTTTT. Encoded protein: CASSPPQGNTGELFF.

V and J are TRBV10-1 and TRBJ2-3; 12 bases fit TRBD2. The V and J ends lost 4 bases and 1 base, in that order; junction bases with no gene match: 0. In germline, CDR1 is WNHNN, CDR2 SYGVQD (reference sequence). There are 15 residues in the CDR3. CDR3 coding DNA: TGCGCCAGCAGTGGGACTAGCGGGGGCACAGATACGCAGTATTTT. Encoded protein: CASSGTSGGTDTQYF.

This chain links TRBV5-6 with TRBJ2-6; 7 bases are a match to TRBD1. The CDR3 length is 19 residues. J gave up 0 bases and V 2 bases, and 11 bases lay outside the gene matches. The germline V gene encodes CDR1 SGHDT and CDR2 YYEEEE. DNA of the CDR3: TGTGCCAGCAGCTTTAGGCCGGCCAGGGGGACCTCTGGGGCCAACGTCCTGACTTTC. Encoded protein: CASSFRPARGTSGANVLTF.

The V and J genes are TRBV4-2 and TRBJ1-2; 9 bases map to TRBD1. CDR1 and CDR2 from the germline V gene are LGHNA and YNFKEQ. This CDR3 region has 16 residues. V gave up 0 bases and J gave up 5 bases; unmatched junction bases: 7. The CDR3 spells CASSQERQGVKYGYTF. The CDR3 region has the DNA TGTGCCAGCAGCCAAGAAAGACAGGGGGTAAAATATGGCTACACCTTC.